This T cell receptor beta chain was obtained from a study of blood T cell repertoires in COVID-19. The wider study: The United States, Italy and Spain supplied acute and convalescent COVID-19 samples.

The table lists this clone with a count of one. The CDR3 runs to 13 residues. The germline V gene has CDR1 MDHEN and CDR2 SYDVKM. The ends lost 7 bases at V and 8 bases at J; junction bases unmatched: 9. Using immunoSEQ multiplex PCR, the repertoire was profiled, and TCRdb retains in-frame clones only, with some absent. The data show roughly 160,000 clones, with 90% seen just once and roughly 0.56% held by the top ten. The chain has TRBV28 and TRBJ1-2; 8 bases agree with TRBD1. The clonotype originates from a man aged 45 to 65 with acute or convalescent COVID-19. The source material was peripheral blood. This chain's CDR3 is CASTDRGFWGYTF. The CDR3 nucleotides are TGTGCCAGCACTGACAGGGGCTTTTGGGGCTACACCTTC.